Here is one T cell receptor (beta chain) with its context. This record comes from a study of cytomegalovirus exposure and HLA in healthy donors. V was cut by 0 bases and J by 2 bases, with 7 bases left in between. The CDR3 has 14 amino acids. The germline V gene encodes CDR1 MNHEY and CDR2 SVGAGI. The PCR employed 60 Vbeta primers together with 13 Jbeta primers. Sequenced by immunoSEQ multiplex PCR; TCRdb stores in-frame clones only, minus some. The sample holds roughly 160,000 clones, 70% to 90% seen once. What was sequenced was PBMCs. This TCR was sampled from a woman aged 25 to 39 in good health and CMV-seronegative. The chain couples TRBV6-5 to TRBJ2-5; D is unresolved. The CDR3 DNA is TGTGCCAGCAGTTACTCTGGCCGACAAGAGACCCAGTACTTC. It codes for CASSYSGRQETQYF.